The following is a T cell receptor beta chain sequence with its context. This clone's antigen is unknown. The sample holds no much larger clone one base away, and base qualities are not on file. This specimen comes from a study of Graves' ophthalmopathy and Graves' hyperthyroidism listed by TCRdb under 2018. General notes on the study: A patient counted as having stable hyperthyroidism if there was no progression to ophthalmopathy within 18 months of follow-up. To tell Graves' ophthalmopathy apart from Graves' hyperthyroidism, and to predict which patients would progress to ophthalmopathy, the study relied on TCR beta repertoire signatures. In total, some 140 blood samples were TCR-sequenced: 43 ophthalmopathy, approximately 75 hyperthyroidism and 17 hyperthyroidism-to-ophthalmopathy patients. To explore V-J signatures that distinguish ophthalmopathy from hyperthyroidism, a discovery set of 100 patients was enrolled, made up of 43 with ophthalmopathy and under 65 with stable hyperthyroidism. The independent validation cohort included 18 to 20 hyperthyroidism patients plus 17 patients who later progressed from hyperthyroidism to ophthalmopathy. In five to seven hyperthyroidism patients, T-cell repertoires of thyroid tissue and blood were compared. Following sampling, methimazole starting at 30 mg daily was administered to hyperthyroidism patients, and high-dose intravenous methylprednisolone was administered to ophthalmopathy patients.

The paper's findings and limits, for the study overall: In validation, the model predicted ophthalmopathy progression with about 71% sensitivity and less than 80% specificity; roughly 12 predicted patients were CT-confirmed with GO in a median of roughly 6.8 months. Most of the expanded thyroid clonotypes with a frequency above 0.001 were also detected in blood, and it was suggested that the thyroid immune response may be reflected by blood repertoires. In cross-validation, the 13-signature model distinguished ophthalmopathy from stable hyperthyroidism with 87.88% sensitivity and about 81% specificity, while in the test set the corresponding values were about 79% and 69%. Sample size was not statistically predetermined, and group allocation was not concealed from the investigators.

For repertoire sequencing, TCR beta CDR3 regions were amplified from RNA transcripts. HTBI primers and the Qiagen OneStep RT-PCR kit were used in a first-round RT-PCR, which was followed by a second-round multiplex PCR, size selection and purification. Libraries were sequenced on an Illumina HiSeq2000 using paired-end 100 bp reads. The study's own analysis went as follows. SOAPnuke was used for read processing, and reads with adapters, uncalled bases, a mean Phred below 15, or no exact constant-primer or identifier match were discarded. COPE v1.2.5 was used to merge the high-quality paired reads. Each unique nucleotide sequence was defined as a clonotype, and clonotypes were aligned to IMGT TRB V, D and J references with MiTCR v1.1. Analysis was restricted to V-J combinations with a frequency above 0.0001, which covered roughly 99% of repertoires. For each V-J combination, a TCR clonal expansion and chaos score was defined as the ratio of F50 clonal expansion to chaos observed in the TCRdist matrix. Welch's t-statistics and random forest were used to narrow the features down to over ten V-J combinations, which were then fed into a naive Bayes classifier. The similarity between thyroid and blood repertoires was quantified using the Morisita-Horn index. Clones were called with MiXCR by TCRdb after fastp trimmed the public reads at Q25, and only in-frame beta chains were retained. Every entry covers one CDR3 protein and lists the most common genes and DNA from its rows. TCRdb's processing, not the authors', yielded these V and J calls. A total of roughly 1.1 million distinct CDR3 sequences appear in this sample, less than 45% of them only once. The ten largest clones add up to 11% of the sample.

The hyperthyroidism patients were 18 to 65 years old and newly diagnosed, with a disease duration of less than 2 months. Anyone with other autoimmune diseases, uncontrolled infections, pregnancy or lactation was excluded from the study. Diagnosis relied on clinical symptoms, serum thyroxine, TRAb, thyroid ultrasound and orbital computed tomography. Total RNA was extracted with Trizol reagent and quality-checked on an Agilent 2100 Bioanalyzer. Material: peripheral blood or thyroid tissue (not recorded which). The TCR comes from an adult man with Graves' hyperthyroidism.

At the DNA level, the sequence is TGCAGCGCGAGAGAAACAGGGGGCGATGGCTACACCTTC. This codes for CSARETGGDGYTF. Recombination joined TRBV29-1 with TRBJ1-2, with 9 central nucleotides matching TRBD1. Here V drops 7 bases and J drops 6 bases, and the junction holds 9 bases not matched to any gene. The CDR3 runs 13 amino acids, cysteine and phenylalanine included. Of the read, only the CDR3 DNA is kept; its 39 bases are in frame from base 1. CDR1 SQVTM and CDR2 ANQGSEA were looked up in the germline V gene.